This T cell receptor beta chain originates from a study of cytotoxic CD8 clonotypes in ibrutinib-treated CLL. Study background: After treatment lasting a median roughly eleven months, range 6 to 36, response samples were collected.

Target depth was 1 in 200,000 to 1 in 1 million T cells, about 10x per clonotype. Data came from immunoSEQ multiplex PCR; TCRdb stores just in-frame clones and leaves some out. The sample yields about 84,000 clones, roughly 86% seen once. Findings and caveats of the study: Public clonotypes, found uncommonly, either contracted or stayed stable on treatment. Clonality (at baseline) was higher than in age-matched healthy donors and tracked circulating CD8+ T-cell counts.

A remark on this clone: Its antigen remains unidentified.

The V end was cut by 0 bases, the J end by 3 bases, with 9 bases between. The CDR3 sequence is 14 residues long. Germline loops: CDR1 SEHNR, CDR2 FQNEAQ (reference sequence). V usage is TRBV7-9 and J usage is TRBJ2-7; perhaps TRBD1 as D (6 bases). The clonotype was recovered from a human donor with chronic lymphocytic leukemia. Here the sequenced sample was PBMCs, taken before ibrutinib treatment. The CDR3 DNA sequence: TGTGCCAGCAGCTTAGCGCTGGACAGCTACGAGCAGTACTTC. Protein product: CASSLALDSYEQYF.